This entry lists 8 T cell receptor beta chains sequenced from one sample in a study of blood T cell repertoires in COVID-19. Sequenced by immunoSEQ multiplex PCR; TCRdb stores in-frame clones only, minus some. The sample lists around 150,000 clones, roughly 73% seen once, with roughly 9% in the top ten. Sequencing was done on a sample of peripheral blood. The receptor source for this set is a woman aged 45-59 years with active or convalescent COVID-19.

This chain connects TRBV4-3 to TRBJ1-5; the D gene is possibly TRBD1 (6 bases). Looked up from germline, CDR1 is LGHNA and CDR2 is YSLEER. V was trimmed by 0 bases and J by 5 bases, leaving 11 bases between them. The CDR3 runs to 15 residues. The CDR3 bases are TGCGCCAGCAGCCAAGACCCGACAGGAGATCAGCCCCAGCATTTT. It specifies CASSQDPTGDQPQHF.

The CDR3 region has the DNA TGTGCCAGCAACCCGCTCGGGTCCAATGAAAAACTGTTTTTT. Translating gives CASNPLGSNEKLFF. V and J are TRBV5-6 and TRBJ1-4; the D is unclear. From germline, CDR1 is SGHDT and CDR2 YYEEEE. The CDR3 is 14 residues long. V dropped 6 bases and J dropped 5 bases, with 14 bases sitting between them.

CDR3 sequence: CASTGGPSETQYF. CDR3 nucleotides: TGTGCCAGCACGGGAGGGCCGAGTGAGACCCAGTACTTC. This chain links TRBV2 with TRBJ2-5, with 8 nucleotides matching TRBD2. Germline V gives CDR1 SNHLY, CDR2 FYNNEI. The CDR3 has 13 residues. V dropped 7 bases and J dropped 5; count of bases not matched to a gene: 6.

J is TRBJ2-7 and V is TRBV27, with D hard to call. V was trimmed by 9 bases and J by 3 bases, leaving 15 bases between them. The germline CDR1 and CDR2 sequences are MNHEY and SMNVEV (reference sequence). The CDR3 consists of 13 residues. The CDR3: CASSVQRYYEQYF. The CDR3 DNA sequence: TGTGCCAGTTCCGTACAAAGATACTACGAGCAGTACTTC.

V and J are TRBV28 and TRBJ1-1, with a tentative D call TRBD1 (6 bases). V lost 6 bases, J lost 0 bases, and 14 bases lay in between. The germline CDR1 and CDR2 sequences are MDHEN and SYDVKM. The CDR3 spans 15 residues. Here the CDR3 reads CASSKTGSMNTEAFF. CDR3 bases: TGTGCCAGCAGCAAGACAGGAAGCATGAACACTGAAGCTTTCTTT. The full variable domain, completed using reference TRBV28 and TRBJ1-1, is DVKVTQSSRYLVKRTGEKVFLECVQDMDHENMFWYRQDPGLGLRLIYFSYDVKMKEKGDIPEGYSVSREKKERFSLILESASTNQTSMYLCASSKTGSMNTEAFFGQGTRLTVV.

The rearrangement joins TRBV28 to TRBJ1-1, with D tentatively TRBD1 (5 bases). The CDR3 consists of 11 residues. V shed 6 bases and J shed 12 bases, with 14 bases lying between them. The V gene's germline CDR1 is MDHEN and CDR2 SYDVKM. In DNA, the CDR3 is TGTGCCAGCAGGCTTGCAGGGTCGACTTTCTTT. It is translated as CASRLAGSTFF.

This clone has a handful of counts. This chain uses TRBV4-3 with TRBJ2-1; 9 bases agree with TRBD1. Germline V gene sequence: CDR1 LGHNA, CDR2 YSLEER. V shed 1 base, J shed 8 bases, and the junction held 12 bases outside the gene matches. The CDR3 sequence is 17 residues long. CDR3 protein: CASSQATGGGRGDEQFF. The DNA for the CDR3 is TGCGCCAGCAGCCAAGCAACAGGGGGCGGGAGAGGCGATGAGCAGTTCTTC.

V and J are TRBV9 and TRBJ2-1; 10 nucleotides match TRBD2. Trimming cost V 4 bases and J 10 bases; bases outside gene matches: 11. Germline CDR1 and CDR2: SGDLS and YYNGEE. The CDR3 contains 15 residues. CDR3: CASSSGDSGGLEQFF. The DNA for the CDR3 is TGTGCCAGCAGCTCCGGGGATAGCGGGGGGCTAGAGCAGTTCTTC.